This TCR beta chain came from a study of regulatory T cells in long-lasting Graves disease. iRepertoire HTBI primers and Arm-PCR of CDR3 regions built TCR beta libraries. TCRdb called the multiplex PCR reads again in MiXCR, with one record for every CDR3 protein. The sample contains a few hundred thousand distinct CDR3 sequences, roughly 19% of which appear only once. The germline CDR1 and CDR2 sequences are LNHNV and YYDKDF (reference sequence). There are 16 residues in the CDR3. The ends were cut back, 1 base at V and 6 bases at J, with 15 bases in the middle. Study results and caveats: TCR diversity was lower in persistent Graves' patients than in newly diagnosed ones.

Specified time point: newly diagnosed GD, antithyroid drugs for less than 3 months. TCR sequences were obtained from RNA taken from PBMCs. This clonotype was observed many times. What it binds is not known. This same sample was also part of a study on T cells in Graves' hyperthyroidism and ophthalmopathy. This second study says: Stability of Graves' hyperthyroidism was defined as absent ophthalmopathy progression within 18 months.

The specimen comprised peripheral blood mononuclear cells (PBMCs), sampled at new diagnosis, from a patient treated with antithyroid drugs. The origin of this receptor is a woman aged 25-40 years with Graves disease. The rearrangement joins TRBV15 to TRBJ1-4; D unresolved. The CDR3 protein is CATSRVGYPNDEKLFF. CDR3 DNA sequence: TGTGCCACCAGCAGAGTGGGGTATCCGAACGATGAAAAACTGTTTTTT.